The next 17 T cell receptor beta chains were all read from a single sample in a study of cytomegalovirus exposure and HLA in healthy donors. In the PCR, 60 Vbeta and 13 Jbeta primers were used. Clones were read by immunoSEQ multiplex PCR, and TCRdb kept only the in-frame ones, dropping some. This table holds roughly 100,000 clones, roughly 72% found once. Sample: PBMCs. The receptor set was obtained from a young woman in good health and CMV-seropositive.

The chain uses TRBV18 and TRBJ1-1, with D uncertain. The CDR3 has 14 amino acids. The V and J ends lost 3 bases and 0 bases respectively, with 8 bases between them. CDR1 KGHSH and CDR2 LQKENI come from the germline V gene. As DNA, the CDR3 is TGTGCCAGCTCACCCCGGGGTCTGAACACTGAAGCTTTCTTT. Residues: CASSPRGLNTEAFF.

The rearrangement links TRBV4-1 to TRBJ2-7; D is uncertain. Trimming took 0 bases from V and 0 from J, leaving 6 bases between them. CDR1 is MGHRA and CDR2 is YSYEKL in the germline V gene. This CDR3 region has 14 residues. The CDR3 loop reads CASSQDPLSYEQYF. CDR3 nucleotide sequence: TGCGCCAGCAGCCAAGACCCTCTCTCCTACGAGCAGTACTTC.

The chain joins TRBV2 to TRBJ2-7; 7 bases match TRBD2. The trim removed 7 bases at V and 1 base at J, leaving 7 bases unmatched. In germline, CDR1 is SNHLY, CDR2 FYNNEI. The CDR3 has 14 amino acids. The CDR3 loop is CASTARESSYEQYF. The DNA for the CDR3 is TGTGCCAGCACCGCGCGGGAGTCTTCCTACGAGCAGTACTTC.

The J gene is TRBJ2-7, the V gene TRBV6-1; TRBD2 might be the D (5 bases). V was trimmed by 4 bases and J by 4 bases, leaving 11 bases between them. Germline values: CDR1 MNHNS, CDR2 SASEGT. The CDR3 consists of 13 residues. DNA of the CDR3: TGTGCCAGCAGTGGGGAGACGGCTTACGAGCAGTACTTC. It translates to CASSGETAYEQYF.

This clone was picked up a small number of times. V is TRBV27 and J is TRBJ1-4, with D maybe TRBD1 (5 bases). The CDR3 sequence is 17 residues long. V was trimmed by 1 base and J by 4 bases, leaving 16 bases between them. Per the germline V gene, CDR1 is MNHEY and CDR2 is SMNVEV (reference sequence). The CDR3 region has the DNA TGTGCCAGCAGTTTATACCCTCCGGGGAGGGGTAATGAAAAACTGTTTTTT. The encoded protein is CASSLYPPGRGNEKLFF. Drawing the rest from reference TRBV27 and TRBJ1-4, the complete variable domain is EAQVTQNPRYLITVTGKKLTVTCSQNMNHEYMSWYRQDPGLGLRQIYYSMNVEVTDKGDVPEGYKVSRKEKRNFPLILESPSPNQTSLYFCASSLYPPGRGNEKLFFGSGTQLSVL.

This clone was found many times. This sequence joins TRBV7-8 and TRBJ1-5; D not resolved. V was clipped by 10 bases and J by 0 bases, with 13 bases between them. The length of the CDR3 is 14 residues. Germline lookup yields CDR1 SGHVS and CDR2 FQNEAQ. This CDR3 reads CATAPLSSNQPQHF. In DNA, the CDR3 is TGTGCCACCGCCCCTTTGAGTAGCAATCAGCCCCAGCATTTT.

This chain connects TRBV19 to TRBJ1-1, with TRBD1 as a possible D gene (5 bases). The V gene's germline CDR1 is LNHDA and CDR2 SQIVND (reference sequence). There are 15 residues in the CDR3. Trimming removed 3 bases at V and 3 bases at J, with 14 bases between. The CDR3 nucleotides read TGTGCCAGTAGTATCCACATCAGGGTCTACACTGAAGCTTTCTTT. As protein: CASSIHIRVYTEAFF.

The V call is TRBV9, the J call TRBJ2-7; 9 bases are a match to TRBD1. Germline V gene sequence: CDR1 SGDLS, CDR2 YYNGEE. V was pared by 4 bases and J by 5 bases, with 4 bases of the junction left unmatched. CDR3 length: 13 residues. The CDR3 DNA reads as TGTGCCAGCAGCACCTGGACAGGGGACGAGCAGTACTTC. This gives the protein CASSTWTGDEQYF.

V gene TRBV21-1 combines with J gene TRBJ2-5; the table calls TRBD1, which could not be checked here. TRBV21-1 is a recognized pseudogene. This CDR3 is built from 14 residues. DNA of the CDR3: TGTGCCAGACCGAGACAGGGGGCGGGGGAGACCCAGTACTTC. This translates into CARPRQGAGETQYF.

CDR3 nucleotides: TGCGCCAGCAGCCAAGATGCGGCCAGGACTAGAGACTACGAGCAGTACTTC. Its protein is CASSQDAARTRDYEQYF. V usage is TRBV4-1 and J usage is TRBJ2-7; 7 bases line up with TRBD2. V was pared by 0 bases and J by 3 bases, with 11 bases of the junction left unmatched. The CDR3 is made up of 17 amino acids. The germline V gene encodes CDR1 MGHRA and CDR2 YSYEKL.

Only a few counts were recorded for this clone. The chain employs TRBV30 and TRBJ1-6, with TRBD1 as a possible D gene (6 bases). Trimming removed 2 bases at V and 7 bases at J, with 9 bases between. Germline-derived CDR1 and CDR2 are GTSNPN and SVGIG (reference sequence). The CDR3 has 13 amino acids. In DNA, the CDR3 is TGTGCCTGGAGTAATACAGGGAATTCACCCCTCCACTTT. Residues: CAWSNTGNSPLHF.

Concerning this clone itself: Distinct nucleotide sequences in the sample also encode this CDR3. The chain carries TRBV5-1 and TRBJ1-5, with TRBD1 matching 9 bases. This CDR3 has 14 residues. Germline CDR1 and CDR2: SGHRS and YFSETQ. The V segment lost 4 bases and the J segment 4 bases; nucleotides outside the gene matches: 3. This chain's CDR3 is CASSEGQGNQPQHF. Written as DNA, the CDR3 is TGCGCCAGCAGCGAGGGACAGGGTAATCAGCCCCAGCATTTT.

This chain joins TRBV30 and TRBJ1-2; D might be TRBD1 (6 bases). Trimming pared 5 bases from V and 8 bases from J, leaving 18 bases between. The CDR3 runs to 13 residues. Germline assignment: CDR1 GTSNPN and CDR2 SVGIG (reference sequence). CDR3 amino acids: CAWWGTGTRGYTF. DNA of the CDR3: TGTGCCTGGTGGGGAACAGGGACGCGAGGCTACACCTTC. Looking up the rest from reference TRBV30 and TRBJ1-2 gives the full variable domain: SQTIHQWPATLVQPVGSPLSLECTVEGTSNPNLYWYRQAAGRGLQLLFYSVGIGQISSEVPQNLSASRPQDRQFILSSKKLLLSDSGFYLCAWWGTGTRGYTFGSGTRLTVV.

The genes are TRBV6-5 and TRBJ2-5, with 12 bases aligning to TRBD2. CDR3 length: 16 amino acids. Germline assignment: CDR1 MNHEY and CDR2 SVGAGI. J lost 5 bases, V lost 4 bases, and 8 bases had no gene match. The DNA of the CDR3 is TGTGCCAGCAGTTGGTCTAGCGGGAGGGCCGAGGAGACCCAGTACTTC. Translated, it gives CASSWSSGRAEETQYF.

This clone was seen once. The chain employs TRBV7-2 and TRBJ2-7; unclear D gene. Germline loops: CDR1 SGHTA, CDR2 FQGNSA. The V end lost 5 bases, the J end lost 4 bases, and 15 bases lay between the germline ends. CDR3 length: 14 amino acids. CDR3 sequence reads: CASSPPPGKYEQYF. The CDR3 DNA reads TGTGCCAGCAGCCCCCCCCCGGGTAAATACGAGCAGTACTTC.

The chain links TRBV9 to TRBJ1-1; no clear D. Germline-derived CDR1 and CDR2 are SGDLS and YYNGEE. This CDR3 comprises 14 residues. V lost 1 base to trimming and J lost 3 bases, with 10 bases between them. The CDR3 DNA sequence: TGTGCCAGCAGCGTAAGGCCGGAGTACACTGAAGCTTTCTTT. Translated, it gives CASSVRPEYTEAFF.

This clone was recorded a few times. The V gene is TRBV30, the J gene TRBJ2-4; 12 bases are shared with TRBD2. The germline gives CDR1 GTSNPN, CDR2 SVGIG (reference sequence). This CDR3 comprises 13 residues. V gave up 7 bases and J gave up 9 bases; unmatched junction bases: 7. CDR3 sequence (DNA): TGTGCCTCGACTAGCGGGAGTAGTGGCATTCAGTACTTC. Its protein is CASTSGSSGIQYF.